The present entry profiles one T cell receptor beta chain with its context. The protocol was immunoSEQ multiplex PCR, while the TCRdb copy is restricted to in-frame clones and leaves out a portion. This table holds approximately 280,000 clones, 85% found once. This sample is part of a study of blood T cell repertoires in COVID-19. In germline, CDR1 is GTSNPN, CDR2 SVGIG (reference sequence). Trimming cost V 8 bases and J 3 bases; bases outside gene matches: 6. The CDR3 has 14 residues. This clonotype originated in a woman aged 45-60 years who had recovered from COVID-19. The J gene is TRBJ2-2, the V gene TRBV30; 10 nucleotides line up with TRBD1. Specimen: PBMCs or T cells enriched from blood (not recorded which). The DNA for the CDR3 is TGTGCCAGCACCGGGACAGGGGACACCGGGGAGCTGTTTTTT. Translating it yields CASTGTGDTGELFF. The full variable domain, completed using reference TRBV30 and TRBJ2-2, is SQTIHQWPATLVQPVGSPLSLECTVEGTSNPNLYWYRQAAGRGLQLLFYSVGIGQISSEVPQNLSASRPQDRQFILSSKKLLLSDSGFYLCASTGTGDTGELFFGEGSRLTVL.